This TCR beta chain was documented in a study of blood T cell repertoires in COVID-19. Study information: Spain, Italy and the United States supplied samples that represented acute and convalescent COVID-19.

This CDR3 region has 17 residues. Germline values: CDR1 LGHDT, CDR2 YNNKEL (reference sequence). Trimming cost V 5 bases and J 0 bases, with 17 bases left between them. How the authors handled the data: Reference gene primer amplification in the assay estimated nucleated cell counts. Method: immunoSEQ multiplex PCR; TCRdb's copy keeps in-frame clones and lacks some. V and J calls and clone size follow that table, whereas D and trimming were derived from the DNA. The profile shows more than 100,000 clones, approximately 80% of them singletons. The receptor was isolated from a woman aged 65 to 85 with acute or convalescent COVID-19. The sequenced sample consisted of peripheral blood. The chain employs TRBV3-1 (or the pseudogene TRBV3-2) and TRBJ1-3, with TRBD1 as a possible D gene (5 bases). The CDR3 DNA reads as TGTGCCAGCAGCGAAACATCGACAGCAAGCTCTGGAAACACCATATATTTT. Its translation is CASSETSTASSGNTIYF.